These T cell receptor beta chains were read from a single sample in a study of shared clonotypes between healthy human individuals. The data were produced by immunoSEQ multiplex PCR, yet TCRdb's version contains in-frame clones alone and is incomplete. The sample records about 380,000 clones, just over 95% being singletons. Source material: memory CD8+ T cells sorted from blood. The source is a man between 25 and 39 years old in good health. CDR3s include the opening cysteine and the closing phenylalanine or tryptophan. The D gene is left open where the match is weak. Size is stated for part of the rows, as once, few or many counts, or as a class when the clone is expanded.

clone_size d_call j_call v_call cdr3_aa cdr3_nt
NA NA TRBJ1-2 TRBV4-1 CASSQKGGGYGYTF TGCGCCAGCAGCCAGAAGGGCGGGGGGTATGGCTACACCTTC
NA TRBD1 TRBJ1-2 TRBV6-5 CASRPTGGRAYGYTF TGTGCCAGCAGACCAACAGGGGGGAGAGCCTATGGCTACACCTTC
NA NA TRBJ2-1 TRBV14 CASSQGTYNEQFF TGTGCCAGCAGCCAAGGAACTTACAATGAGCAGTTCTTC
NA TRBD2 TRBJ2-1 TRBV5-5 CASRLAAVSYNEQFF TGTGCCAGCAGACTAGCGGCCGTCTCCTACAATGAGCAGTTCTTC
once TRBD1 TRBJ1-1 TRBV6-5 CASSQTGYLGTEAFF TGTGCCAGCAGTCAGACAGGGTACCTTGGCACTGAAGCTTTCTTT
NA NA TRBJ2-4 TRBV7-2 CASSLGRRGNIQYF TGTGCCAGCAGCTTAGGTAGACGGGGAAACATTCAGTACTTC
NA NA TRBJ1-1 TRBV5-6 CASSLIGINTEAFF TGTGCCAGCAGCTTGATAGGGATAAACACTGAAGCTTTCTTT
NA TRBD2 TRBJ2-1 TRBV7-6 CASSAYSGRNHNEQFF TGTGCCAGCAGCGCGTATAGCGGGAGGAACCACAATGAGCAGTTCTTC
NA NA TRBJ2-3 TRBV28 CASTPPSARDTQYF TGTGCCAGCACCCCACCTAGCGCGCGCGATACGCAGTATTTT
NA TRBD1 TRBJ1-1 TRBV11-2 CASSPRDRAGTEAFF TGTGCCAGCAGCCCCCGGGACAGGGCGGGCACTGAAGCTTTCTTT
NA TRBD2 TRBJ2-3 TRBV7-2 CASSNRASGANTDTQYF TGTGCCAGCAGCAACCGGGCCAGCGGGGCGAACACAGATACGCAGTATTTT
NA NA TRBJ1-3 TRBV30 CAWSRAGNSGNTIYF TGTGCCTGGAGTAGAGCAGGGAACTCTGGAAACACCATATATTTT
NA NA TRBJ2-7 TRBV15 CATSFDRYYEQYF TGTGCCACCAGTTTTGACAGGTACTACGAGCAGTACTTC
NA NA TRBJ1-1 TRBV5-4 CASSPLGRAAFF TGTGCCAGCAGCCCATTGGGCAGGGCAGCTTTCTTT
NA TRBD2 TRBJ2-3 TRBV7-9 CASSLDLLAGDTQYF TGTGCCAGCAGCTTAGATTTACTAGCGGGGGATACGCAGTATTTT
NA TRBD1 TRBJ2-7 TRBV29-1 CSVRTGGYEQYF TGCAGCGTTAGGACAGGGGGCTACGAGCAGTACTTC
NA NA TRBJ1-4 TRBV5-5 CASSLSEKLFF TGTGCCAGCAGCTTGTCGGAGAAACTGTTTTTT
NA TRBD2 TRBJ2-5 TRBV4-1 CASSQVASGINTQYF TGCGCCAGCAGCCAAGTGGCTAGCGGGATAAACACCCAGTACTTC
once NA TRBJ1-4 TRBV21-1 CASSKAQGGEDEKLFF TGTGCCAGCAGCAAAGCGCAAGGAGGGGAGGATGAAAAACTGTTTTTT
NA NA TRBJ2-1 TRBV5-6 CASSLVFPEQFF TGTGCCAGCAGCTTGGTGTTTCCTGAGCAGTTCTTC
NA NA TRBJ2-3 TRBV30 CACTGRISQYF TGTGCCTGTACGGGGCGGATTTCGCAGTATTTT
NA TRBD2 TRBJ2-7 TRBV5-1 CASSLTLAGVYEQYF TGCGCCAGCAGCTTGACACTAGCGGGAGTCTACGAGCAGTACTTC
NA NA TRBJ2-7 TRBV7-8 CASSTHQIAYEQYF TGTGCCAGCAGCACCCACCAAATAGCCTACGAGCAGTACTTC
NA NA TRBJ2-2 TRBV5-1 CASSSTIAGNTGELFF TGCGCCAGCAGCTCCACCATCGCGGGGAACACCGGGGAGCTGTTTTTT
NA NA TRBJ1-5 TRBV19 CASSSFLGRAGHQPQHF TGTGCCAGTAGTAGTTTTTTAGGGAGGGCAGGACATCAGCCCCAGCATTTT
NA NA TRBJ1-2 TRBV5-1 CASSFGQGYYGYTF TGCGCCAGCAGCTTCGGGCAGGGCTACTATGGCTACACCTTC
NA NA TRBJ1-2 TRBV28 CASSHRVYGYTF TGTGCCAGCAGTCACAGGGTTTATGGCTACACCTTC
NA NA TRBJ2-1 TRBV7-3 CASSLTGGYNEQFF TGTGCCAGCAGCTTAACAGGGGGCTACAATGAGCAGTTCTTC
NA TRBD2 TRBJ2-7 TRBV6-1 CASSEEGREDEQYF TGTGCCAGCAGTGAAGAGGGGAGGGAGGACGAGCAGTACTTC
once NA TRBJ1-3 TRBV9 CASTPRGVSGNTIYF TGTGCCAGCACCCCGAGGGGGGTCTCTGGAAACACCATATATTTT
NA NA TRBJ2-1 TRBV6-4 CASSRLGAERDEQFF TGTGCCAGCAGTAGGTTAGGAGCCGAGAGGGATGAGCAGTTCTTC
NA TRBD2 TRBJ2-7 TRBV27 CASSLSEPGLASYEQYF TGTGCCAGCAGTTTATCGGAGCCGGGACTAGCGAGTTACGAGCAGTACTTC
NA NA TRBJ2-7 TRBV7-8 CASSYRQAYYEQYF TGTGCCAGCAGCTACCGACAGGCATACTACGAGCAGTACTTC
NA TRBD1 TRBJ2-7 TRBV28 CASSVGQGGSYEQYF TGTGCCAGCAGTGTGGGACAGGGAGGTTCCTACGAGCAGTACTTC
NA TRBD1 TRBJ1-2 TRBV5-4 CASSTGGAYGYTF TGTGCCAGCAGCACAGGGGGCGCCTATGGCTACACCTTC
NA NA TRBJ2-5 TRBV4-1 CASSQEWRGETQYF TGCGCCAGCAGCCAAGAATGGAGGGGAGAGACCCAGTACTTC
NA TRBD1 TRBJ2-1 TRBV28 CASSPTGTGGWDEQFF TGTGCCAGCAGTCCGACCGGGACAGGGGGCTGGGATGAGCAGTTCTTC
NA NA TRBJ2-3 TRBV5-1 CASSFSTDTQYF TGCGCCAGCAGCTTCTCCACAGATACGCAGTATTTT
NA NA TRBJ2-7 TRBV27 CASSYSYEQYF TGTGCCAGCAGTTACTCCTACGAGCAGTACTTC
NA TRBD1 TRBJ1-1 TRBV7-2 CASSLAQGIRAFF TGTGCCAGCAGCTTAGCACAGGGGATTCGAGCTTTCTTT
NA TRBD2 TRBJ2-2 TRBV4-2 CASSLVSGRTGELFF TGTGCCAGCAGCTTGGTCAGCGGGAGAACCGGGGAGCTGTTTTTT
NA TRBD1 TRBJ2-4 TRBV5-1 CASSLERDRGNIQYF TGCGCCAGCAGCTTGGAGCGGGACAGGGGAAACATTCAGTACTTC